This note documents a single T cell receptor beta chain sequence. This entry comes from a study of blood T cell repertoires in COVID-19. Study as a whole: COVID-19 samples collected from the United States, Italy and Spain covered acute and convalescent phases. Sample material is recorded as cDNA or gDNA derived from T cells, B-cell-depleted T cells, or PBMCs.

Per the original data handling: By means of reference gene primer amplification, nucleated cell counts were estimated. TCRdb's table, derived via immunoSEQ multiplex PCR, lists solely in-frame clones and lacks some. D and trimming come from the DNA, and the V and J calls and clone size come from that table. The data contain 60,000 to 65,000 clones, 75% to 95% of them singletons. Germline lookup yields CDR1 MDHEN and CDR2 SYDVKM. The CDR3 has 15 residues. V dropped 6 bases and J dropped 1; count of bases not matched to a gene: 5. The V call is TRBV28, the J call TRBJ1-1; 10 bases line up with TRBD1. Sequenced sample: peripheral blood. The TCR comes from a woman older than 75 with active COVID-19. CDR3 amino acids: CASRPRTGGNTEAFF. CDR3 DNA: TGTGCCAGCAGGCCGAGGACAGGGGGGAACACTGAAGCTTTCTTT.